The T cell receptor (beta chain) under discussion was sequenced for a study of cytomegalovirus exposure and HLA in healthy donors. Study-level findings and limits: Cytomegalovirus status, reportedly, was diagnosed with high specificity and sensitivity by the classifier. TCR sequences were mostly rare, though some public TCRs occurred in many donors.

CDR3 size: 13 residues. Germline CDR1 and CDR2: SNHLY and FYNNEI. Trimming took off 10 bases at V and 8 bases at J, with 17 bases between the two ends. Data came from immunoSEQ multiplex PCR; TCRdb stores just in-frame clones and leaves some out. The sample yields approximately 120,000 clones, roughly 89% seen once. This clone was seen only a few times. Antigen: not known. Sequencing was done on a sample of PBMCs. The TCR was taken from a young woman in good health and CMV-seronegative. The rearrangement uses TRBV2 and TRBJ1-4, with D perhaps TRBD1 (6 bases). The CDR3 spells CAMAIAGQEKLFF. The DNA for the CDR3 is TGTGCCATGGCTATAGCGGGACAAGAAAAACTGTTTTTT.